This TCR beta chain came from a study of blood T cell repertoires in COVID-19. Participant-reported clinical history was the basis for cohort assignment. The table came from immunoSEQ multiplex PCR; TCRdb's copy has only in-frame clones and leaves some out. The profile shows some 300,000 clones, 88% of them singletons. CDR1 is SEHNR and CDR2 is FQNEAQ in the germline V gene (reference sequence). CDR3 length: 16 residues. V lost 1 base and J 3 bases, leaving 15 bases between the germline ends. The sample consisted of PBMCs or T cells enriched from blood (not recorded which). This receptor was identified in a woman in her sixties or seventies in a cohort exposed to, infected with or recovered from COVID-19 (not recorded which). This chain uses TRBV7-9 with TRBJ1-1; D gene ambiguous. The CDR3 is CASSLGLRQLYTEAFF. The CDR3, as DNA: TGTGCCAGCAGCTTAGGGCTCAGACAACTGTACACTGAAGCTTTCTTT.